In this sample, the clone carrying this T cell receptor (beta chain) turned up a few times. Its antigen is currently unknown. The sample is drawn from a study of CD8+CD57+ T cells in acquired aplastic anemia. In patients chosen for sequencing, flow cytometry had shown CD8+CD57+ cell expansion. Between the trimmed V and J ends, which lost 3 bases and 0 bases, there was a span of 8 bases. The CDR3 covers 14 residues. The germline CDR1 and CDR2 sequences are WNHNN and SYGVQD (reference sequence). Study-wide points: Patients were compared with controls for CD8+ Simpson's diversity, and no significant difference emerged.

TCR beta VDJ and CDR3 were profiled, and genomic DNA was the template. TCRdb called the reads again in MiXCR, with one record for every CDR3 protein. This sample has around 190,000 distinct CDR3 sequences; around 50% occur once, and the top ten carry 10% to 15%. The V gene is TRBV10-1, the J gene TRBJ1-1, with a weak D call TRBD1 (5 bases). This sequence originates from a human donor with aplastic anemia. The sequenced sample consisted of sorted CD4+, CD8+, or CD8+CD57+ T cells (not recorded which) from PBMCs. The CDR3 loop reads CASSDPGLNTEAFF. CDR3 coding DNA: TGCGCCAGCAGTGACCCAGGGTTGAACACTGAAGCTTTCTTT.